This T cell receptor (beta chain) was sequenced during a study of response to subunit inactivated influenza vaccine. This clonotype showed up many times. A single record per CDR3 protein comes from TCRdb applying MiXCR to the RT-PCR reads. The repertoire holds around 580,000 distinct CDR3 sequences, with about 10% as singletons. The CDR3 has 13 amino acids. V was clipped by 7 bases and J by 4 bases; unmatched bases: 5. The receptor comes from a man in his forties or fifties who received an inactivated influenza vaccine. The specimen comprised PBMCs from blood, sampled on the day of vaccination. The V call is TRBV12-3 or TRBV12-4, the J call TRBJ2-3; 7 nucleotides align to TRBD2. CDR3: CASIIAGADTQYF. CDR3 coding DNA: TGTGCCAGCATCATCGCGGGGGCAGATACGCAGTATTTT.